This T cell receptor beta chain was identified during a study of blood T cells in healthy people across ages (dated by TCRdb to the mid-2010s). For the study in its entirety: In model experiments, roughly one uniquely barcoded TCR beta cDNA molecule per two T cells was captured by template switching. The study analyzed two additional independent replicas of 1 million unique cDNA reads from the same blood draw for two donors, one aged 18 to 30 and one aged 80 or older. Donors were grouped into four age groups: young (average 16 years), middle-aged (39), aged (roughly 62) and long-lived (over 80). Age-related changes in TCR beta repertoire diversity were measured in the study by deep sequencing normalized with unique cDNA molecular identifiers. Broad study findings and their caveats: As age increased, observed TCR beta diversity per million T cells dropped in a roughly linear way, and a significant reduction was already evident by age 40. Compared with the aged group, more naive CD4+ T cells, fewer expanded clones and increased TCR diversity were shown by the long-lived group, suggesting age selection. Because donor CMV infection status was unknown, age-related changes in expanded clonotypes were potentially confounded. Conclusive comparison of naive and antigen-experienced compartments was prevented by the profiling of bulk unsorted PBMCs. There was a strong correlation between observed TCR beta diversity and the percentage of naive T cells measured by flow cytometry. Estimates of total diversity based on one million sequenced T cells were regarded as lower bounds and as underestimates.

The library was generated by 5' RACE. The run used an Illumina HiSeq 2500. A second roughly 6 to 11 cycle PCR used a sample-barcoded 5' primer and a J-beta primer mix. Each TCR beta cDNA molecule received a unique molecular identifier from a template-switch 5' adaptor carrying 12 random nucleotides. At least 3 million CDR3-containing paired-end reads were obtained from each sample. First-strand cDNA synthesis was performed from all RNA using the Mint cDNA synthesis kit, with priming by a TRBC-specific oligonucleotide. Following uracil-DNA glycosylase treatment, all cDNA underwent a first 18-cycle PCR with the universal primers M1SS and BC2_uni_R. The authors' pipeline ran thus. Each sample was normalized by randomly selecting 1 million high-quality reads, each carrying a distinct molecular identifier. Reads sharing molecular identifiers were discarded rather than binned into consensus sequences. MiTCR, with a Q25 quality threshold and the strictest error-elimination algorithm, was used for CDR3 identification, clonotype clustering and error correction. Lower-bound total TCR beta diversity was estimated with a nonparametric unseen species model using Euler transformation. In TCRdb, the public reads were trimmed at Q25 with fastp and aligned with MiXCR, with productive beta chains retained. A single entry per CDR3 protein holds the most common genes and DNA from its merged rows. The V and J calls shown here were made by TCRdb, not taken from the authors' results. The sample includes over 450,000 distinct CDR3 sequences, with about 25% observed a single time. The ten largest clones capture roughly 9.4% of the sample.

Trimming leaves V shorter by 0 bases and J shorter by 11 bases, with the junction holding 6 bases beyond the gene matches. Taken from cysteine to phenylalanine, the CDR3 has 13 residues. Only CDR3 DNA remains: 39 bases, in frame from the first base. CDR1 and CDR2 were assigned from the germline V gene as SNHLY and FYNNEI. The roughly 42 donors, aged about 6 to 95 years, were systemically healthy Caucasian individuals from Russia. Approximately 9 milliliters of peripheral blood were collected from each donor into EDTA-treated Vacutainer tubes. Ficoll-Paque density-gradient centrifugation was used to isolate PBMCs, with at least 7 million per sample. Total RNA, at least 6 micrograms per sample, was extracted from PBMCs with Trizol reagent. For every donor, flow cytometry on a PBMC aliquot measured the percentage of naive CD45RAhigh/CD27high T cells. This clonotype was seen a few times. It has no known antigen specificity. No clone much larger than this one lies a single base away; base qualities are absent.

These records were also assigned to another study, of T cells of mothers and their children. The second paper further reports: Nine systemically healthy Caucasian individuals served as donors, namely three mothers together with their six children. cDNA synthesis consumed the entire amount of extracted RNA, loaded at around 1.4 ug RNA in each 15 ul reaction. Sample barcodes and 2-4 random nucleotides were added via the M1S primer in the second PCR. Over 9 million TCR beta CDR3 reads came from each mother, compared with some 3.1 million reads from each child. Thymic selection shapes the output of TCR recombination in a similar way in related and unrelated pairs, and inherited differences have a minor effect. Normalized repertoire overlap was always slightly but never significantly higher in related than unrelated mother-child pairs. No persistent microchimeric T cell clones were found, with a detection sensitivity of around 100 clones per million clonotypes. In the study, deep NGS was used to compare the TCR beta repertoires of mothers and children, and features distinguishing related mother-child pairs from unrelated individuals were sought. The mean age was around 40 +/- 4 years for the mothers and approximately 11 +/- 4 years for the children. After adapter ligation with NEBNext reagents, the libraries were sequenced on Illumina HiSeq 2000 with 100+100 nt paired-end reads. To prevent cross-contamination, the mother and child libraries were prepared one month apart and sequenced in separate runs. For each donor, somewhere between 500,000 and 2,000,000 distinct TCR beta clonotypes were identified. Naive TCR beta clonotypes were estimated from low-frequency clonotypes matched to each donor's FACS-determined naive share, without sorting.

The TCR was taken from a boy between 10 and 17 years old in good health. Sequenced material: blood. The chain was built from TRBV2 and TRBJ1-1; a stretch of 7 junction bases matches TRBD1. The DNA sequence reads TGTGCCAGCAGTGAAGCAGCCAGGGGGTCGGCTTTCTTT. Translated, it gives CASSEAARGSAFF.